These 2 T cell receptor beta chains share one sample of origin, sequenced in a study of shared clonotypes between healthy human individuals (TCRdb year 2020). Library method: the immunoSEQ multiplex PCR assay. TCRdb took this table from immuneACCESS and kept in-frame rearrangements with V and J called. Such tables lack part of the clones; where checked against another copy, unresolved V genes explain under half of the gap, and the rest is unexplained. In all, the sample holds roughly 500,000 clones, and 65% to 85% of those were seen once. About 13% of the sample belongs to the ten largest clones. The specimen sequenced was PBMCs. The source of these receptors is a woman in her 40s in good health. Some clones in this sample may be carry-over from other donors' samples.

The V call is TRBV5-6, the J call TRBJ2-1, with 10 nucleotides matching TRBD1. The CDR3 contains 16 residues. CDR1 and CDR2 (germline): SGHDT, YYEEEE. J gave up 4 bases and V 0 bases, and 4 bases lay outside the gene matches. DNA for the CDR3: TGTGCCAGCAGCTTGGCTTGGACAGGGGGATACAATGAGCAGTTCTTC. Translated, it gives CASSLAWTGGYNEQFF.

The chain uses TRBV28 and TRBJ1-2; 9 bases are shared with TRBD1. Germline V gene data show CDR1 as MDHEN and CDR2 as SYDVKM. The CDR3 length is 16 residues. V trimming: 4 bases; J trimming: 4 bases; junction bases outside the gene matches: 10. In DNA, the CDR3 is TGTGCCAGCAGTTCCCGGGACAGGGTATATGGCTATGGCTACACCTTC. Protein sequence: CASSSRDRVYGYGYTF.